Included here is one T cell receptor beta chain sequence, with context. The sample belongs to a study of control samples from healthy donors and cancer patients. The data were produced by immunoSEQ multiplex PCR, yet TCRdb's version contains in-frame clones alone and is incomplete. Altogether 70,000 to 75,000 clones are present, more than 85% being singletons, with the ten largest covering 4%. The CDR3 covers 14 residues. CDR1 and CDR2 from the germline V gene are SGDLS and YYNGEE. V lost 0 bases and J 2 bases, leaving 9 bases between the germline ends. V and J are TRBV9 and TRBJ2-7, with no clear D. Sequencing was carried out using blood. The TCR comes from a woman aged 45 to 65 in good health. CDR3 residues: CASSVASIPYEQYF. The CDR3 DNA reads TGTGCCAGCAGCGTAGCGTCCATACCCTACGAGCAGTACTTC.